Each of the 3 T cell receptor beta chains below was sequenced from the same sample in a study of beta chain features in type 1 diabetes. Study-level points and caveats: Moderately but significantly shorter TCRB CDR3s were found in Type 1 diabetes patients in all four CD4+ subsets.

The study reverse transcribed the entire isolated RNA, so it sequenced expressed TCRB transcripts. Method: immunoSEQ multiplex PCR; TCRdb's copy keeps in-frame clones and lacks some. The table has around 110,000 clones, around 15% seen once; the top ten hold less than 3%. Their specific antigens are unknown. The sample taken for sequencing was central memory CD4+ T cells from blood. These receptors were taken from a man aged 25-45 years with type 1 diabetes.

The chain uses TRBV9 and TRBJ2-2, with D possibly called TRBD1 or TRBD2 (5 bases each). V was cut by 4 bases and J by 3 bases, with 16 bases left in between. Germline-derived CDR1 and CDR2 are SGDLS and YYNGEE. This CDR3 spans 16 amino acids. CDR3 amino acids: CASSPLSGGDTGELFF. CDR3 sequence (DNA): TGTGCCAGCAGCCCCTTGAGTGGGGGAGACACCGGGGAGCTGTTTTTT.

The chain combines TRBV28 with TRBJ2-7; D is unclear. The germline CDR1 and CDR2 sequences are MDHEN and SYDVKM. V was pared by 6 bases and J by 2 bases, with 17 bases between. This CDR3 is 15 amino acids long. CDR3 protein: CASSRPLPPTYEQYF. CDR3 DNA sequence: TGTGCCAGCAGCAGGCCCCTTCCGCCGACCTACGAGCAGTACTTC.

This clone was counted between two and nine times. CDR3 sequence reads: CASSAKTGGSETQYF. CDR3 coding DNA: TGTGCCAGCAGTGCCAAGACAGGGGGGTCGGAGACCCAGTACTTC. V usage is TRBV6-1 and J usage is TRBJ2-5; 9 bases line up with TRBD1. CDR3 length: 15 residues. Germline V gene lookup returns CDR1 MNHNS and CDR2 SASEGT. V trimming: 4 bases; J trimming: 5 bases; junction bases outside the gene matches: 8.